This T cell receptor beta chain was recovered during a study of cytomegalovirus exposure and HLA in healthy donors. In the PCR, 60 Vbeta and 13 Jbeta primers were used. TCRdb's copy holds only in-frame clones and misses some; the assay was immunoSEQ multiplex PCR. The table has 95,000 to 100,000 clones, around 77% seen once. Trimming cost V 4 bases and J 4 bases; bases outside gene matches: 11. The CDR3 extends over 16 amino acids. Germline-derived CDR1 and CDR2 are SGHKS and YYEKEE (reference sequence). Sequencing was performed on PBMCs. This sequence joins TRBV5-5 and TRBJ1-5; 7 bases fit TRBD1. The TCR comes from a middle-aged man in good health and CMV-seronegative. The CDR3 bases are TGTGCCAGCAGCACCTTACGGGACAGCAGGAATCAGCCCCAGCATTTT. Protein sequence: CASSTLRDSRNQPQHF. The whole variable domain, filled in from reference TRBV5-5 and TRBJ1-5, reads DAGVTQSPTHLIKTRGQQVTLRCSPISGHKSVSWYQQVLGQGPQFIFQYYEKEERGRGNFPDRFSARQFPNYSSELNVNALLLGDSALYLCASSTLRDSRNQPQHFGDGTRLSIL.